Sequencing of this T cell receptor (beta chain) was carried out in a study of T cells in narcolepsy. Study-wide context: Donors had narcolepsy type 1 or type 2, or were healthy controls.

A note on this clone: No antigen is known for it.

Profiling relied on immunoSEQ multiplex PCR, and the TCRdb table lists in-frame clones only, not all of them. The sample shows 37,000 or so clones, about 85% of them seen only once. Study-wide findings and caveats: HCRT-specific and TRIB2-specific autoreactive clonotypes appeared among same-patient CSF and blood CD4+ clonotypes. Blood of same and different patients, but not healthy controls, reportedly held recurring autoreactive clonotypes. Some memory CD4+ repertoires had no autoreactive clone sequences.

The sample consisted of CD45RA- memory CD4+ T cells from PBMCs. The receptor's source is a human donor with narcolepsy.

The CDR3 nucleotides are TGTGCCAGCAGTTCGACGGCTTATAATTCACCCCTCCACTTT. This encodes CASSSTAYNSPLHF. The J gene is TRBJ1-6, the V gene TRBV25-1, with D uncertain. V gave up 5 bases and J gave up 4 bases, with 9 bases separating them. CDR3 length: 14 residues. From germline, CDR1 is MGHDK and CDR2 SYGVNS.